The clone carrying this T cell receptor (beta chain) was seen a few times. Its antigen is undetermined. The PCR ran on 60 Vbeta and 13 Jbeta primers. Repertoires were generated with immunoSEQ multiplex PCR, while TCRdb's copy carries only in-frame clones and drops some. The data contain about 120,000 clones, around 62% of them singletons. This sample is drawn from a study of cytomegalovirus exposure and HLA in healthy donors. The study's findings and limits: Researchers catalogued under 200 TCR beta chains as cytomegalovirus-associated.

There are 16 residues in the CDR3. J lost 1 base, V lost 2 bases, and 5 bases had no gene match. Germline CDR1 is MNHEY and CDR2 is SVGAGI. The receptor was derived from a woman between 40 and 55 years old in good health and CMV-seropositive. Material for sequencing was PBMCs. The rearrangement uses TRBV6-5 and TRBJ2-1, with 7 bases lining up with TRBD1. CDR3 DNA sequence: TGTGCCAGCAGTTACGGGGCAGGGGGTTCCTACAATGAGCAGTTCTTC. Translation: CASSYGAGGSYNEQFF.